The entry that follows covers one TCR beta chain sequence. This clone was seen more than once but under ten times. Its antigen is not yet known. Base qualities are missing; no much larger clone stands one base away. This sample stems from a study of blood T cell repertoires in COVID-19 (dated by TCRdb to 2018 to 2021). For context, the study as a whole: Collaborator samples came from the United States, Italy and Spain and covered acute and convalescent phases of COVID-19. Subjects who had been exposed to COVID-19, were actively infected with it, or had recovered from it provided the deeply sampled blood TCRbeta repertoires that made up the dataset. The repertoires were released in a freely available public database meant as a resource for research on the immune response to SARS-CoV-2. Where HLA class I and class II types were available, the types were taken from metadata supplied by the sample provider, not from assay-based typing. The prospective study material was composed of cDNA or gDNA derived from T cells, B-cell-depleted T cells, or PBMCs. The samples were drawn from two sources: the first 160 participants of the ongoing ImmuneRACE study, and over 1,000 subjects contributed by 6 global collaborators. Sample metadata almost always included a de-identified subject ID, COVID-19 status, age in years and sex.

TCRbeta CDR3 regions were amplified from genomic DNA using the immunoSEQ Assay, a bias-controlled multiplex PCR. The authors processed their data as follows. Within the assay, amplification of reference gene primers was used to estimate how many nucleated cells each sample contained. To quantify the absolute abundance of each unique TCRbeta CDR3 rearrangement, sequence reads were collapsed and filtered. For each sample, productive Simpson clonality was calculated as the square root of Simpson's diversity index over productive rearrangements. TCRdb took this table from immuneACCESS and kept in-frame rearrangements with V and J called. Such tables lack part of the clones; where checked against another copy, unresolved V genes explain under half of the gap, and the rest is unexplained. V and J calls and clone size are copied from that table; D and trimming were computed from the DNA. The sample records 95,000 to 100,000 clones, 84% of which are singletons. The top ten clones comprise approximately 24% of the sample.

From the germline V gene (reference sequence), CDR1 is SGHNT and CDR2 is YYREEE. V ends up 5 bases short and J 2 bases short, with an unmatched junction base count of 11. The CDR3 numbers 16 residues from cysteine through phenylalanine. The sequence is cut down to CDR3 DNA, 48 bases in frame from base 1. What the work shows at the level of the full study, not this receptor alone: Clinical and demographic metadata were provided uncurated, with the amount varying by source and participant.

The collaborating institutions used their own protocols to collect whole blood in K2EDTA tubes. Collaborator samples were shipped for TCRbeta analysis as frozen whole blood, isolated PBMCs, or DNA extracted from either sample type. The chain was built from TRBV5-4 and TRBJ2-7; 9 nucleotides in the junction match TRBD2. This sequence was found in a human donor in a cohort sampled during active COVID-19. Sequences were obtained from peripheral blood. CDR3 sequence: CASSVGLAGGAYEQYF. In nucleotide form, the sequence is TGTGCCAGCAGTGTGGGATTGGCGGGGGGGGCCTACGAGCAGTACTTC.